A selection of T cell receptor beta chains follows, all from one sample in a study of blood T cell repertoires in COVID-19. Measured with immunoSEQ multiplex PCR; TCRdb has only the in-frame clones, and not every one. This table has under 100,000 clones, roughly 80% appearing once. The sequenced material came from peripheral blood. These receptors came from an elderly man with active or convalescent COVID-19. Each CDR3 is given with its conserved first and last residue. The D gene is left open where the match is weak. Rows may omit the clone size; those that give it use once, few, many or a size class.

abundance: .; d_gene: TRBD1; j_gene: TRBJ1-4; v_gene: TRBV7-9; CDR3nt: TGTGCCAGCAGCTTAGGGGACAGGGCCCAACTAATCGAAAAACTGTTTTTT; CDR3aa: CASSLGDRAQLIEKLFF
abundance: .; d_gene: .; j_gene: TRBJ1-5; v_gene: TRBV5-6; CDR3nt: TGTGCCAGCAGCTTGGCGGACTCACGAGCCAATCAGCCCCAGCATTTT; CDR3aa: CASSLADSRANQPQHF
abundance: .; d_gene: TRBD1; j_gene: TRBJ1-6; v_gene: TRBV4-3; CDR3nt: TGCGCCAGCAGCCAGACGACAGGGTATAATTCACCCCTCCACTTT; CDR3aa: CASSQTTGYNSPLHF
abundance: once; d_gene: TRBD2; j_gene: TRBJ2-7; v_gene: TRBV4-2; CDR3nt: TGTGCCAGCAGCCAAGAGAGATCGAGCGGGGACTCTTGGCGGCAGTACTTC; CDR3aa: CASSQERSSGDSWRQYF
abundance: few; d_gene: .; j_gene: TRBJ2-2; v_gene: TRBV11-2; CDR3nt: TGTGCCAGCAGCTTCAGAGGGCCGGGGGAGCTGTTTTTT; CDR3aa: CASSFRGPGELFF
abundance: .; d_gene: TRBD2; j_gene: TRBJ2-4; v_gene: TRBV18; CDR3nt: TGTGCCAGCTCCCGGCTCTCTAGCGGGGGGGCTGCAACCAAAAACATTCAGTACTTC; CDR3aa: CASSRLSSGGAATKNIQYF
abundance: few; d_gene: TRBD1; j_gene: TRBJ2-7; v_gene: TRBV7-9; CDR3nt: TGTGCCAGCAGCCCGGGGACAGGGGTGGGTTACGAGCAGTACTTC; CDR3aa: CASSPGTGVGYEQYF
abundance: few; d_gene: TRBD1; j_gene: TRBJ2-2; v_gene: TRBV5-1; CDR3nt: TGCGCCAGCAGCCCGACAGGGGTAGACATCACCGGGGAGCTGTTTTTT; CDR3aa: CASSPTGVDITGELFF
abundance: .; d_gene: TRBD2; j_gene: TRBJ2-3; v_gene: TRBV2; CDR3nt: TGTGCCAGCATCGCACCCGGCGATAGCGGGGGCTCCGGGGGGAGCACAGATACGCAGTATTTT; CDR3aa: CASIAPGDSGGSGGSTDTQYF
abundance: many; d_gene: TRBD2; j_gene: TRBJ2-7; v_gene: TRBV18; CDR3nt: TGTGCCAGCTCACGTGGACTAGCGGGGGGGCCTCAAAGGCGCGAGCAGTACTTC; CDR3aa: CASSRGLAGGPQRREQYF
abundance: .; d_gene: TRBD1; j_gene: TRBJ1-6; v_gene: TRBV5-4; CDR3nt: TGTGCCAGCGGCCGGACAGGGGATAATTCACCCCTCCACTTT; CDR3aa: CASGRTGDNSPLHF
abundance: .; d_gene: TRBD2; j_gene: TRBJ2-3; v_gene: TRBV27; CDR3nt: TGTGCCAGCAGTGCCGGGAAGGGACTAGCGGGGGTATTGGATACGCAGTATTTT; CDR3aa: CASSAGKGLAGVLDTQYF
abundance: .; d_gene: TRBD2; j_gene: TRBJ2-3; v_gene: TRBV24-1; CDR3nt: TGTGCCACCAGTGACACCGGGACTAGCGGGGGGAATTCAGATACGCAGTATTTT; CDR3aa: CATSDTGTSGGNSDTQYF
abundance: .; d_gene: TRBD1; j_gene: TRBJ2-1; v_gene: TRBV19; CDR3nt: TGTGCCAGTAGTAGGGGACAGGGGGCGTTCAATGAGCAGTTCTTC; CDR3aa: CASSRGQGAFNEQFF
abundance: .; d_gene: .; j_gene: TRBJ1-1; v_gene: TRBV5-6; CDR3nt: TGTGCCAGCAGCTTAACAGGGATCCACATGAACACTGAAGCTTTCTTT; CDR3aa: CASSLTGIHMNTEAFF
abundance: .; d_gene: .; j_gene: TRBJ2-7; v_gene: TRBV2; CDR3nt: TGTGCCAGCAGACAGCTCTACGAGCAGTACTTC; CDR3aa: CASRQLYEQYF
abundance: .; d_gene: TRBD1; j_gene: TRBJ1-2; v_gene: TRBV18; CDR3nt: TGTGCCAGCTCACCACCTGGGACAGGCTTCTATGGCTACACCTTC; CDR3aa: CASSPPGTGFYGYTF
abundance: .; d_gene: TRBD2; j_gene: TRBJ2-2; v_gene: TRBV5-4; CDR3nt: TGTGCCAGCAGTCTCCGCGGGGGGGCCGACACCGGGGAGCTGTTTTTT; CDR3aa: CASSLRGGADTGELFF
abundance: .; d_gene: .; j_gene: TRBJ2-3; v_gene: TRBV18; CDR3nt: TGTGCCAGCTCGGATAGACAGGGACTCACAGATACGCAGTATTTT; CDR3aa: CASSDRQGLTDTQYF
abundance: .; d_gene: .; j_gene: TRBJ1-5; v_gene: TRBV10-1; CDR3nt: TGCGCCAGCAGCCCCACGGGCAATCAGCCCCAGCATTTT; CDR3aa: CASSPTGNQPQHF
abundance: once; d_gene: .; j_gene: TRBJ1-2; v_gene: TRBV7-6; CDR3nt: TGTGCCAGCAGCTTAGGCCCGGGTTCTAACTATGGCTACACCTTC; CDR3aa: CASSLGPGSNYGYTF
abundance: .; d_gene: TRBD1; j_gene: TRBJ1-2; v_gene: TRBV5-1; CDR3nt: TGCGCCAGCAGCTTGGGCCAGGGGGTGAACTATGGCTACACCTTC; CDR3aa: CASSLGQGVNYGYTF
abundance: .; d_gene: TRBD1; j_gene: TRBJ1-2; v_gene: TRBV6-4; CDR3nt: TGTGCCAGCAGGCCCGACAGGGCCAGCCATGGCTACACCTTC; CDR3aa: CASRPDRASHGYTF
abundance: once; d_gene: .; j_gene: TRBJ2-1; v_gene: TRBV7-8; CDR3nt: TGTGCCAGCAGCCTCGGGAGCTCCTACAATGAGCAGTTCTTC; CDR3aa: CASSLGSSYNEQFF
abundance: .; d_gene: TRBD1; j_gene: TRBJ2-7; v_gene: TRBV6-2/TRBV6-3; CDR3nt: TGTGCCAGCAGTCCGGGGACAGGGAGCTACGAGCAGTACTTC; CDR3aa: CASSPGTGSYEQYF
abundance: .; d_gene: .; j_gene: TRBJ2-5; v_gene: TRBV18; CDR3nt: TGTGCCAGCTCACCACGGCAACGGGGAATCCAAGAGACCCAGTACTTC; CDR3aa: CASSPRQRGIQETQYF
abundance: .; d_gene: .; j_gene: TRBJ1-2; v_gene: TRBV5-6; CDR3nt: TGTGCCAGCAGTCAATACCAGGGTAACTATGGCTACACCTTC; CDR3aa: CASSQYQGNYGYTF
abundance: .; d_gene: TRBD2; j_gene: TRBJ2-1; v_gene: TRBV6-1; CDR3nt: TGTGCCAGCAGTGACGCGGGGGGGGTAAATGAGCAGTTCTTC; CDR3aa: CASSDAGGVNEQFF
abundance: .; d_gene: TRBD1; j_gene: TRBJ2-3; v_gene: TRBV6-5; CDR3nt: TGTGCCAGCAGTTACCCCGACAGGGAAGGAGTAGATACGCAGTATTTT; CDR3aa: CASSYPDREGVDTQYF
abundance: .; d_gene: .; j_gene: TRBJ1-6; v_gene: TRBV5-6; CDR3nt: TGTGCCAGCAGCTTAGCCTCCTATAATTCACCCCTCCACTTT; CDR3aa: CASSLASYNSPLHF